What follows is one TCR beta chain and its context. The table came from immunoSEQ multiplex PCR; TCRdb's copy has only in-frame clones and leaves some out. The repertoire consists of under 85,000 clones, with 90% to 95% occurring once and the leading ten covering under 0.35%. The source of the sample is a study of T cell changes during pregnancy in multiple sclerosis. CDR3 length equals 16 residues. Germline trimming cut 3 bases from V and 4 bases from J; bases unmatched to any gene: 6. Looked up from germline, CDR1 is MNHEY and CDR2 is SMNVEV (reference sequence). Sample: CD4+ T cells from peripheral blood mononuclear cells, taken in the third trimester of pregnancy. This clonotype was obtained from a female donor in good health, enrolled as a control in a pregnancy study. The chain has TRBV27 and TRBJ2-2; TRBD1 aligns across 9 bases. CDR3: CASSFRGTGSTGELFF. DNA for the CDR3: TGTGCCAGCAGTTTCAGGGGGACAGGGAGCACCGGGGAGCTGTTTTTT.